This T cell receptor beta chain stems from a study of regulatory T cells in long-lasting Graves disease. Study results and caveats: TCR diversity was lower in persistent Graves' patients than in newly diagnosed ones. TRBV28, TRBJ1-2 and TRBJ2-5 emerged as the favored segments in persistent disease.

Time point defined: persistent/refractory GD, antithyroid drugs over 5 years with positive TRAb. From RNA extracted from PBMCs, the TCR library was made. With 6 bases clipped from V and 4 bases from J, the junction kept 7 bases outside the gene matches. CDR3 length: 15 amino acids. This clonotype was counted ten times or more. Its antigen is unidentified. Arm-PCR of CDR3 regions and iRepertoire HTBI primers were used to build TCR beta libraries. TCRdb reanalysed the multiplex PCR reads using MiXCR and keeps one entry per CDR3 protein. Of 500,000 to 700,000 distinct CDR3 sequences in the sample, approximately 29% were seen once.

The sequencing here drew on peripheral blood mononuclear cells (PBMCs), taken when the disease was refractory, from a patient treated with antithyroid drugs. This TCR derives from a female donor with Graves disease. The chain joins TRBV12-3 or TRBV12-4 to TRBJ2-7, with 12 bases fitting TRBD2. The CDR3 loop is CASSSPGLAGYEQYF. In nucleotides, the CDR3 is TGTGCCAGCAGCTCACCGGGACTAGCGGGTTACGAGCAGTACTTC.